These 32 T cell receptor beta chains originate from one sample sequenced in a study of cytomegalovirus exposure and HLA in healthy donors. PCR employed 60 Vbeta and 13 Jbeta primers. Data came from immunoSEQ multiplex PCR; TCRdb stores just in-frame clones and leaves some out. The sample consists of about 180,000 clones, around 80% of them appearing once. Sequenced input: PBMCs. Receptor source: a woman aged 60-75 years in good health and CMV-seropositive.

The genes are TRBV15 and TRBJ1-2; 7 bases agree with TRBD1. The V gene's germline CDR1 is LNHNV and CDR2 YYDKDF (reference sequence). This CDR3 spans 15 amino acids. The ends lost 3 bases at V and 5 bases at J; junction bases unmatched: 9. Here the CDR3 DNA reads TGTGCCACCAGCAGGAAAACAGGGGATTTGTATGGCTACACCTTC. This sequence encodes CATSRKTGDLYGYTF. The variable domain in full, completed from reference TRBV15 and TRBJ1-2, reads DAMVIQNPRYQVTQFGKPVTLSCSQTLNHNVMYWYQQKSSQAPKLLFHYYDKDFNNEADTPDNFQSRRPNTSFCFLDIRSPGLGDTAMYLCATSRKTGDLYGYTFGSGTRLTVV.

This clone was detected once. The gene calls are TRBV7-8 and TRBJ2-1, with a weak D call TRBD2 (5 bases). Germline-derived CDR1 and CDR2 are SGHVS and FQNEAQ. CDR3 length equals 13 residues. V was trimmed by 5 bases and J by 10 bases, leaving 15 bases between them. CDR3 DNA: TGTGCCAGCAGCCAGCTTAGAGGGCGAGAGCAGTTCTTC. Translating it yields CASSQLRGREQFF.

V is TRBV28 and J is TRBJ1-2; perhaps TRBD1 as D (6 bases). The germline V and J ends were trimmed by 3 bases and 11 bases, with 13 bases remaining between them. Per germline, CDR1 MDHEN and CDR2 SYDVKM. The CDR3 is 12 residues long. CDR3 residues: CASSLPGVGYTF. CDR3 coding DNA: TGTGCCAGCAGTTTGCCAGGGGTGGGATACACCTTC.

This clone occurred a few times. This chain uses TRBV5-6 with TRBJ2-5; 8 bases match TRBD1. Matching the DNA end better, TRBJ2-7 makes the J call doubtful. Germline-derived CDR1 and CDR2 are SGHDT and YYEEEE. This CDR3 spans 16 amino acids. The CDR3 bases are TGTGCCAGCAGCCCGCCAGGGGGCGGAGGGGCTACCGAGCAGTACTTC. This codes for CASSPPGGGGATEQYF.

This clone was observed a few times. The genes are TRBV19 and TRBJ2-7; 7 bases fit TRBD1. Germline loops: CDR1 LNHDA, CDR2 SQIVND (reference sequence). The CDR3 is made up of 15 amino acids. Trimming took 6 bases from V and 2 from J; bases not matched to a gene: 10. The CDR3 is CASSVARDRAYEQYF. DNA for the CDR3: TGTGCCAGTAGCGTCGCCCGGGACAGAGCCTACGAGCAGTACTTC.

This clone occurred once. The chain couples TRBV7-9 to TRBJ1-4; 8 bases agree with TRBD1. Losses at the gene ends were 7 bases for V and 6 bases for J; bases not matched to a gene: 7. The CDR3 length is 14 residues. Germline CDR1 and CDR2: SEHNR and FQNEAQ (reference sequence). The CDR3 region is CASTVDRVYEKLFF. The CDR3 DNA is TGTGCCAGCACCGTGGACAGGGTTTATGAAAAACTGTTTTTT.

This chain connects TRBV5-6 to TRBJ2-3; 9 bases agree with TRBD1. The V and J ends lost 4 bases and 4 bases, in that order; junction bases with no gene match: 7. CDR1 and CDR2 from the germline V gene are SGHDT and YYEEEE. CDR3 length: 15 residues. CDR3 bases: TGTGCCAGCAGCCCTCTGGACAGGGGCGCAGATACGCAGTATTTT. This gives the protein CASSPLDRGADTQYF.

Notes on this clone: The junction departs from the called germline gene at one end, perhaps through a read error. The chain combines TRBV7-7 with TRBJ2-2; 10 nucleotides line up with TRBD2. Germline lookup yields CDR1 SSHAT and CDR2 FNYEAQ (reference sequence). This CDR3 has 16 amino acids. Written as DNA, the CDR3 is TGTGCTAGCAGCTTAGCGGGGGGAGGAAACACCGGGGAGCTGTTTTTT. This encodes CASSLAGGGNTGELFF.

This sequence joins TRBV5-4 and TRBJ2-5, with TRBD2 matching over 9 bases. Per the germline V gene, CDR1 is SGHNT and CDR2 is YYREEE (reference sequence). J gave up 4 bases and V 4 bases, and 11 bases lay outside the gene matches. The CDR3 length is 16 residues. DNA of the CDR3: TGTGCCAGCAGCCCAAATAGCGGGGGAGGTGGAGAGACCCAGTACTTC. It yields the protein CASSPNSGGGGETQYF.

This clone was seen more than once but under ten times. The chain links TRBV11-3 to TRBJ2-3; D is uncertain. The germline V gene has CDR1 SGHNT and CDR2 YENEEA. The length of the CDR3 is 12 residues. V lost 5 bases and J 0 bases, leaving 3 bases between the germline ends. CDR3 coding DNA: TGTGCCAGCAGCCCGAGCACAGATACGCAGTATTTT. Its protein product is CASSPSTDTQYF. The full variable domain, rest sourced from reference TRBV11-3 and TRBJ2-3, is EAGVVQSPRYKIIEKKQPVAFWCNPISGHNTLYWYLQNLGQGPELLIRYENEEAVDDSQLPKDRFSAERLKGVDSTLKIQPAELGDSAVYLCASSPSTDTQYFGPGTRLTVL.

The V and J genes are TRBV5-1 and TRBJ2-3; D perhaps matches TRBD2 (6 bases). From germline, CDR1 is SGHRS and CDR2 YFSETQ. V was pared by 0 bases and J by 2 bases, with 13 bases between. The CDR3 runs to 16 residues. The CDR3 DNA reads TGCGCCAGCAGCTTGGGGGTAGCGGCAATCACAGATACGCAGTATTTT. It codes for CASSLGVAAITDTQYF.

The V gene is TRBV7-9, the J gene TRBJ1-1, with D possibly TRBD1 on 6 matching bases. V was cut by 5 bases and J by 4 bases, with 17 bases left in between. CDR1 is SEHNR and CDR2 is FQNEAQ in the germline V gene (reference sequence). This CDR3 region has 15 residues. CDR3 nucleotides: TGTGCCAGCAGCGGGGGGGAAAGGGGGTTCACTGAAGCTTTCTTT. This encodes CASSGGERGFTEAFF.

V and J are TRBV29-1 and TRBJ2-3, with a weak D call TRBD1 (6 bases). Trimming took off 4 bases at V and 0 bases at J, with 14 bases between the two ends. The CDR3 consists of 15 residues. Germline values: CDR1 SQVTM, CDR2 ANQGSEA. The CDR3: CSVGTGHSSTDTQYF. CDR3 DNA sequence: TGCAGCGTTGGTACAGGGCATTCTAGCACAGATACGCAGTATTTT.

DNA for the CDR3: TGTGCCAGTAGTATAGTCGGACTACCCCCGACCTATGGCTACACCTTC. Encoded protein: CASSIVGLPPTYGYTF. The V call is TRBV19, the J call TRBJ1-2; D unresolved. This CDR3 is 16 amino acids long. In germline, CDR1 is LNHDA, CDR2 SQIVND (reference sequence). V was clipped by 1 base and J by 4 bases, with 16 bases between them.

For the CDR3, the DNA is TGTGCCAGCAGCTTGGAGCGAGCGGGAGTCTTACACGAGCAGTACTTC. Its translation: CASSLERAGVLHEQYF. The V gene is TRBV5-4, the J gene TRBJ2-7; 8 nucleotides agree with TRBD2. Germline V CDR1 and CDR2: SGHNT, YYREEE (reference sequence). V shed 0 bases and J 5 bases; nucleotides not matched to a gene: 10. The CDR3 is 16 amino acids.

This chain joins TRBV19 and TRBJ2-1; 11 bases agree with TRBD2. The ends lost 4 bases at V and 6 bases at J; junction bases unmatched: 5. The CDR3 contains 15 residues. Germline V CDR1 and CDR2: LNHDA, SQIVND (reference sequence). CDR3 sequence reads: CASSRSGTSGNEQFF. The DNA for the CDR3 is TGTGCCAGTAGTAGATCCGGGACTAGCGGCAATGAGCAGTTCTTC.

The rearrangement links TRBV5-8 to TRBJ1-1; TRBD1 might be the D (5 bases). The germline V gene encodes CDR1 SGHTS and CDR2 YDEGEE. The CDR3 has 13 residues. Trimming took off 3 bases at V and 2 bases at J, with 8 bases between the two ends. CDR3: CASSWGRNTEAFF. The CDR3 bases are TGTGCCAGCAGCTGGGGCAGAAACACTGAAGCTTTCTTT.

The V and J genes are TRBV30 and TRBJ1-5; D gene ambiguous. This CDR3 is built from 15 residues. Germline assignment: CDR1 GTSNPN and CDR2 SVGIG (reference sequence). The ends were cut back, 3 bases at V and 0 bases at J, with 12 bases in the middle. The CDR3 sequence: CAWSAQPYSNQPQHF. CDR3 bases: TGTGCCTGGAGCGCACAGCCTTATAGCAATCAGCCCCAGCATTTT.

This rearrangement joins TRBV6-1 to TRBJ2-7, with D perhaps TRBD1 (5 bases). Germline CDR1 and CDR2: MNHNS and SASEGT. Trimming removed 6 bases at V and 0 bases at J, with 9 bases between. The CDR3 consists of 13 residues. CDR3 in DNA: TGTGCCAGCAGCGACAGTTACTCCTACGAGCAGTACTTC. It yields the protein CASSDSYSYEQYF.

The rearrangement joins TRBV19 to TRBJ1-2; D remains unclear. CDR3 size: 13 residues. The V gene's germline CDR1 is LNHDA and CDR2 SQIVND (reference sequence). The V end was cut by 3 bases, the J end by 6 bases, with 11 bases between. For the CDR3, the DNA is TGTGCCAGTAGTATTGGCAGAAAAGATGGCTACACCTTC. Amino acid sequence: CASSIGRKDGYTF.

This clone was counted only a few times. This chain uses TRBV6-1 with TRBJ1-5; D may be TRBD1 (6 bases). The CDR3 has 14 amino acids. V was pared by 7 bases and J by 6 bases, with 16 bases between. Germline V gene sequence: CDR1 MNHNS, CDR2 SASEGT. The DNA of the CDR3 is TGTGCCAGCATGACAGGCAATACTGGTCAGCCCCAGCATTTT. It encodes CASMTGNTGQPQHF.

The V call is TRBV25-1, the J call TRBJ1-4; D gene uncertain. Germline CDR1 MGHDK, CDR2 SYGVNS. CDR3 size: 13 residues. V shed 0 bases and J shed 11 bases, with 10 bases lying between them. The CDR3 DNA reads TGTGCCAGCAGTGAATATGGTGGGGAGAAACTGTTTTTT. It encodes CASSEYGGEKLFF.

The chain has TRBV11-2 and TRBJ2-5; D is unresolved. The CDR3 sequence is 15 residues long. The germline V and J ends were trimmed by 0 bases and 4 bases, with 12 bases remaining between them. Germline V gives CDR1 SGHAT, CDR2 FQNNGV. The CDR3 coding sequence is TGTGCCAGCAGCTTAGAACGAGGAAGCACAGAGACCCAGTACTTC. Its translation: CASSLERGSTETQYF.

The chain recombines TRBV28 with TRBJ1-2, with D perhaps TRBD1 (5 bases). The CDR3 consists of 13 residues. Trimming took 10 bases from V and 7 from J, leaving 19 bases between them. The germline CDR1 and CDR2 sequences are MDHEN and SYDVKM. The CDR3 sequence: CATLGGKRGGYTF. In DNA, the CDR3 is TGTGCCACCCTGGGGGGTAAAAGGGGTGGCTACACCTTC.

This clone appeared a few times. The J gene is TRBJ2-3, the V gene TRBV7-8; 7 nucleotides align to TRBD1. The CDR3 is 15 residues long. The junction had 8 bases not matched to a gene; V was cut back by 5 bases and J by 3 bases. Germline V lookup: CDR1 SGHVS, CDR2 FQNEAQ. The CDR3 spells CASSKDRVRTDTQYF. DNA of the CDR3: TGTGCCAGCAGCAAAGACAGGGTGAGGACAGATACGCAGTATTTT.

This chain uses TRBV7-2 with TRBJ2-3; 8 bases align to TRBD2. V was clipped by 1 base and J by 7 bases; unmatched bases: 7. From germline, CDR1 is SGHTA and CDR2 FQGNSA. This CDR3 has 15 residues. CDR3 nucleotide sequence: TGTGCCAGCAGCTTAGTTGGTAGCGGGAAGAATACGCAGTATTTT. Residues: CASSLVGSGKNTQYF.

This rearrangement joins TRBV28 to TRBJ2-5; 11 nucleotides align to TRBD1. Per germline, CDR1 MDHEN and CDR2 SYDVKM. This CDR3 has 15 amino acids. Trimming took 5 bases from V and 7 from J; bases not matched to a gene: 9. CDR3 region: CASSLGQGATGTQYF. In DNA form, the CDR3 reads TGTGCCAGCAGTCTTGGACAGGGGGCTACCGGGACCCAGTACTTC.

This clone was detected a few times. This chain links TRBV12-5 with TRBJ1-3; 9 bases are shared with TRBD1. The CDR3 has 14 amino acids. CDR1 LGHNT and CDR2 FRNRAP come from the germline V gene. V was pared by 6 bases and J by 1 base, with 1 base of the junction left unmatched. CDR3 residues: CASGQGASGNTIYF. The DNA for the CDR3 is TGTGCTAGTGGACAGGGGGCTTCTGGAAACACCATATATTTT.

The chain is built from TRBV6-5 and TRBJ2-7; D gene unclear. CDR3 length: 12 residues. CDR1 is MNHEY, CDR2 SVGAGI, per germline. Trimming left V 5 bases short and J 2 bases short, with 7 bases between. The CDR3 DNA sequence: TGTGCCAGCAGTCCAACTACCTACGAGCAGTACTTC. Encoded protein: CASSPTTYEQYF.

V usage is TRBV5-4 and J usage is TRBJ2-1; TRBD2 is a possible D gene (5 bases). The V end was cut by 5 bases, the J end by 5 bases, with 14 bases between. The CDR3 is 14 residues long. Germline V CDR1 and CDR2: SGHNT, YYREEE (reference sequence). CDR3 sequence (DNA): TGTGCCAGCAGAGAGGGAGAGGCGGACAATGAGCAGTTCTTC. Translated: CASREGEADNEQFF.

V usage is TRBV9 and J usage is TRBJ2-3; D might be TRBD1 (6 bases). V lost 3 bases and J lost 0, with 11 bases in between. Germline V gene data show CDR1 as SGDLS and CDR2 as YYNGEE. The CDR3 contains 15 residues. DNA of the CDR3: TGTGCCAGCAGCGGACGAGGGGGAAGCACAGATACGCAGTATTTT. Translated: CASSGRGGSTDTQYF.

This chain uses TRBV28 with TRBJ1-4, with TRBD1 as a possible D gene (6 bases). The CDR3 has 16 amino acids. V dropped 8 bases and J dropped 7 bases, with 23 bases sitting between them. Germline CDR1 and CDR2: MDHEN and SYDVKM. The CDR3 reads CASSPAGARRGEKLFF. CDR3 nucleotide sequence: TGTGCCAGCTCCCCGGCAGGGGCTCGACGGGGTGAAAAACTGTTTTTT.